A single sample gave rise to the 24 T cell receptor beta chains below, sequenced in a study of blood T cell repertoires in COVID-19. Clones were sequenced by immunoSEQ multiplex PCR, and TCRdb holds only the in-frame ones, with some missing. This table has some 320,000 clones, more than 75% appearing once. The sequencing input was PBMCs or T cells enriched from blood (not recorded which). The receptors derive from a woman in her 30s who had recovered from COVID-19.

This clone was detected a few times. The chain carries TRBV12-3 or TRBV12-4 and TRBJ2-3, with 9 bases fitting TRBD1. The V gene end was trimmed by 4 bases and the J gene end by 6 bases; junction bases not matched to a gene: 2. The CDR3 is made up of 13 amino acids. The CDR3 reads CASSSGTGDTQYF. In nucleotides, the CDR3 is TGTGCCAGCAGTTCAGGGACAGGGGATACGCAGTATTTT.

Turning to this clone: The same CDR3 can be traced to other DNA sequences in this sample. The chain couples TRBV5-1 to TRBJ1-1; 7 bases match TRBD1. Germline CDR1 SGHRS, CDR2 YFSETQ. The V gene end was trimmed by 4 bases and the J gene end by 1 base; junction bases not matched to a gene: 4. The CDR3 consists of 14 residues. The CDR3 DNA reads as TGCGCCAGCAGCCTACGGACAGGGAACACTGAAGCTTTCTTT. Translating it yields CASSLRTGNTEAFF.

The chain combines TRBV15 with TRBJ2-3, with D possibly TRBD2 on 5 matching bases. The CDR3 has 13 residues. From germline, CDR1 is LNHNV and CDR2 YYDKDF (reference sequence). The V gene lost 3 bases and the J gene lost 4 bases, with 8 bases spanning the gap. For the CDR3, the DNA is TGTGCCACCAGCAGGGAAGCGGCAGATACGCAGTATTTT. Amino acid sequence: CATSREAADTQYF.

V usage is TRBV12-3 or TRBV12-4 and J usage is TRBJ1-1, with 8 bases lining up with TRBD1. The CDR3 extends over 13 amino acids. V gave up 6 bases and J gave up 3 bases; unmatched junction bases: 3. Here the CDR3 DNA reads TGTGCCAGCAGCAGGGGGCTACACACTGAAGCTTTCTTT. It codes for CASSRGLHTEAFF.

The CDR3 protein is CAISSQQGTGNTIYF. CDR3 DNA: TGTGCCATCAGCTCTCAACAGGGTACTGGAAACACCATATATTTT. The chain combines TRBV10-3 with TRBJ1-3; a possible D gene is TRBD1 (6 bases). This CDR3 contains 15 residues. Germline lookup yields CDR1 ENHRY and CDR2 SYGVKD. Trimming left V 6 bases short and J 2 bases short, with 14 bases between.

The rearrangement joins TRBV11-3 to TRBJ1-1; TRBD1 might be the D (5 bases). This CDR3 spans 13 amino acids. Germline lookup yields CDR1 SGHNT and CDR2 YENEEA. Trimming took 3 bases from V and 1 from J, leaving 6 bases between them. CDR3 loop: CASSFGANTEAFF. For the CDR3, the DNA is TGTGCCAGCAGCTTTGGGGCGAACACTGAAGCTTTCTTT.

The chain links TRBV14 to TRBJ1-2, with 8 bases identical to TRBD1. CDR1 SGHDN and CDR2 FVKESK come from the germline V gene. This CDR3 contains 14 residues. The ends lost 6 bases at V and 4 bases at J; junction bases unmatched: 7. CDR3 bases: TGTGCCAGCAGTTATTGGCAGGGGGCCTATGGCTACACCTTC. Residues: CASSYWQGAYGYTF.

The chain couples TRBV19 to TRBJ2-7; 9 nucleotides line up with TRBD1. J gave up 0 bases and V 9 bases, and 9 bases lay outside the gene matches. The length of the CDR3 is 15 residues. The germline CDR1 and CDR2 sequences are LNHDA and SQIVND (reference sequence). CDR3 region: CASAGAGQGSYEQYF. CDR3 nucleotides: TGTGCCAGCGCCGGGGCGGGACAGGGCTCCTACGAGCAGTACTTC.

A few counts support this clone. This chain uses TRBV2 with TRBJ2-3, with D possibly being TRBD1 (5 bases). Trimming removed 2 bases from V and 1 base from J, with 13 bases in between. Germline lookup yields CDR1 SNHLY and CDR2 FYNNEI. CDR3 length: 16 residues. The CDR3: CASSEWGTFRTDTQYF. In nucleotides, the CDR3 is TGTGCCAGCAGTGAATGGGGCACGTTTCGCACAGATACGCAGTATTTT.

The V gene is TRBV5-5, the J gene TRBJ1-1; D ambiguous. This CDR3 has 13 residues. With 4 bases removed from V and 6 bases from J, the gap between germline ends came to 13 bases. Germline V gene data show CDR1 as SGHKS and CDR2 as YYEKEE (reference sequence). The CDR3 here is CASSRYRVPEAFF. The DNA for the CDR3 is TGTGCCAGCAGCCGATATCGCGTCCCTGAAGCTTTCTTT.

The table lists this clone with a count of one. The chain has TRBV4-1 and TRBJ1-2; 8 positions match TRBD1. Looked up from germline, CDR1 is MGHRA and CDR2 is YSYEKL. The CDR3 sequence is 14 residues long. The V and J ends lost 5 bases and 3 bases, in that order; junction bases with no gene match: 5. The CDR3 DNA follows: TGCGCCAGCAGCACCCCGGGACAGGACTATGGCTACACCTTC. This encodes CASSTPGQDYGYTF.

The chain joins TRBV27 to TRBJ2-6, with D uncertain. Germline CDR1 reads MNHEY; CDR2 reads SMNVEV (reference sequence). V lost 5 bases, J lost 0 bases, and 5 bases lay in between. The CDR3 is 14 residues long. CDR3 region: CASSHSSGANVLTF. The CDR3 DNA follows: TGTGCCAGCAGTCACAGCTCTGGGGCCAACGTCCTGACTTTC.

This clone was observed a single time. V usage is TRBV7-2 and J usage is TRBJ1-1; tentatively, D is TRBD1 (6 bases). V gave up 5 bases and J gave up 1 base, with 8 bases separating them. The V gene's germline CDR1 is SGHTA and CDR2 FQGNSA. CDR3 length: 13 amino acids. The CDR3: CASSMGQNTEAFF. CDR3 nucleotide sequence: TGTGCCAGCAGCATGGGACAGAACACTGAAGCTTTCTTT.

The V gene is TRBV5-4, the J gene TRBJ2-1; 10 bases align to TRBD2. Unmatched junction bases numbered 9, after V lost 6 bases and J lost 9 bases. This CDR3 contains 14 residues. Germline lookup yields CDR1 SGHNT and CDR2 YYREEE (reference sequence). CDR3 sequence (DNA): TGTGCCAGCAAGACCGGGACTAGCGTTATTGAGCAGTTCTTC. Protein: CASKTGTSVIEQFF.

This chain joins TRBV6-5 and TRBJ1-2; TRBD1 aligns across 8 bases. This CDR3 region has 13 residues. The J segment lost 3 bases and the V segment lost 6 bases, leaving 3 bases of the junction unmatched. The germline V gene has CDR1 MNHEY and CDR2 SVGAGI. Here the CDR3 DNA reads TGTGCCAGCAGCCTGACAGGGGACTATGGCTACACCTTC. Translated, it gives CASSLTGDYGYTF.

V is TRBV19 and J is TRBJ1-5, with D hard to call. This CDR3 contains 14 residues. Trimming removed 5 bases from V and 3 bases from J, with 11 bases in between. Germline loops: CDR1 LNHDA, CDR2 SQIVND (reference sequence). CDR3 sequence: CASSVGRVNQPQHF. The CDR3, as DNA: TGTGCCAGTAGTGTCGGGAGGGTCAATCAGCCCCAGCATTTT.

The genes are TRBV5-8 and TRBJ2-7; tentative D call: TRBD2 (5 bases). The germline gives CDR1 SGHTS, CDR2 YDEGEE. The V gene lost 4 bases and the J gene lost 1 base, with 18 bases spanning the gap. This CDR3 has 16 residues. CDR3 sequence: CASSRLGAGGSYEQYF. The CDR3 DNA reads TGTGCCAGCAGCCGCCTCGGCGCTGGAGGATCCTACGAGCAGTACTTC.

The chain uses TRBV10-3 and TRBJ1-1, with 8 bases aligning to TRBD1. Trimming at V came to 4 bases and at J to 4 bases, leaving 8 bases not matched to a gene. This CDR3 region has 15 residues. Germline CDR1 reads ENHRY; CDR2 reads SYGVKD. The CDR3, as DNA: TGTGCCATCAGTGGGGCTCAGGGGGCAGTCACTGAAGCTTTCTTT. Translated: CAISGAQGAVTEAFF.

The chain recombines TRBV6-5 with TRBJ2-1; 7 nucleotides agree with TRBD1. The V gene's germline CDR1 is MNHEY and CDR2 SVGAGI. Trimming took 7 bases from V and 4 from J; bases not matched to a gene: 7. This CDR3 contains 14 residues. The CDR3 sequence: CASKYGTEYNEQFF. The CDR3, as DNA: TGTGCCAGCAAATACGGGACAGAGTACAATGAGCAGTTCTTC.

A remark on this clone: The sample carries other DNA sequences with the same CDR3. The chain joins TRBV14 to TRBJ1-2, with D possibly TRBD1 on 6 matching bases. This CDR3 is built from 12 residues. Germline V lookup: CDR1 SGHDN, CDR2 FVKESK. V shed 4 bases and J shed 5 bases, with 8 bases lying between them. The CDR3 bases are TGTGCCAGCAGCCCAGGGGTTTATGGCTACACCTTC. This codes for CASSPGVYGYTF.

The chain is built from TRBV6-2 or TRBV6-3 and TRBJ1-2; TRBD1 aligns across 7 bases. Germline values: CDR1 MNHEY, CDR2 SVGEGT. The CDR3 has 13 residues. J was trimmed by 2 bases and V by 4 bases; bases with no gene match: 1. CDR3 protein: CASSSGQNYGYTF. In DNA form, the CDR3 reads TGTGCCAGCAGTTCGGGACAGAACTATGGCTACACCTTC.

The rearrangement joins TRBV2 to TRBJ2-4, with D perhaps TRBD1 (6 bases). The ends were cut back, 4 bases at V and 3 bases at J, with 13 bases in the middle. This CDR3 has 15 amino acids. Germline lookup yields CDR1 SNHLY and CDR2 FYNNEI. CDR3 sequence: CASSGQVVGKNIQYF. The CDR3 DNA sequence: TGTGCCAGCAGTGGACAGGTTGTGGGCAAAAACATTCAGTACTTC.

V and J are TRBV5-1 and TRBJ1-1; D remains unclear. Trimming took off 5 bases at V and 0 bases at J, with 8 bases between the two ends. From germline, CDR1 is SGHRS and CDR2 YFSETQ. The CDR3 length is 13 residues. CDR3 in DNA: TGCGCCAGCAGACTTAACGTGAACACTGAAGCTTTCTTT. Its protein product is CASRLNVNTEAFF.

V is TRBV2 and J is TRBJ2-7, with TRBD1 as a possible D gene (6 bases). Trimming removed 5 bases from V and 0 bases from J, with 20 bases in between. CDR3 size: 17 residues. The germline gives CDR1 SNHLY, CDR2 FYNNEI. The CDR3 bases are TGTGCCAGCAGTAAATGGGACAACCGAGACTACTCCTACGAGCAGTACTTC. Protein: CASSKWDNRDYSYEQYF.